Each of the 16 T cell receptor beta chains below was sequenced from the same sample in a study of monozygotic twins with inflammatory bowel disease. Each CDR3 protein gets one entry in TCRdb, which reprocessed the 5' RACE reads and gives no DNA. The sample shows approximately 400,000 distinct CDR3 sequences, and 2% to 2.5% sits with its ten largest clones. Sequencing input: blood. These TCRs come from a human donor with ulcerative colitis or Crohn's disease, or a healthy co-twin of an affected twin (not recorded which).

The V call is TRBV19, the J call TRBJ1-5. The CDR3 runs 16 residues. CDR1 is LNHDA and CDR2 is SQIVND in the germline V gene (reference sequence). The CDR3 here is CASNPKDGYSNQPQHF.

This chain connects TRBV15 to TRBJ2-1; TCRdb picks TRBD2, but there is no DNA to check that call. Germline V gene lookup returns CDR1 LNHNV and CDR2 YYDKDF (reference sequence). The CDR3 spans 15 residues. CDR3: CATSTGLAGGDEQFF.

This chain connects TRBV12-3 or TRBV12-4 to TRBJ1-1. The length of the CDR3 is 15 residues. This CDR3 is CASSPTALLNTEAFF.

The chain employs TRBV3-1 and TRBJ1-2; TCRdb designates TRBD1, a call that cannot be tested without DNA. The CDR3 totals 13 residues. The V gene's germline CDR1 is LGHDT and CDR2 YNNKEL (reference sequence). The CDR3 loop is CASSHRVNYGYTF.

The gene calls are TRBV30 and TRBJ1-1. The CDR3 totals 13 residues. Germline values: CDR1 GTSNPN, CDR2 SVGIG (reference sequence). The CDR3 sequence is CAWSSVRYTEAFF.

The CDR3 sequence is CSASLAGGPKQETQYF. This rearrangement joins TRBV20-1 to TRBJ2-5; TCRdb's assignment of TRBD2 cannot be checked, as there is no DNA. Germline V gives CDR1 DFQATT, CDR2 SNEGSKA (reference sequence). CDR3 size: 16 residues.

The rearrangement links TRBV6-2 or TRBV6-3 to TRBJ2-1; with no DNA, the TCRdb D assignment of TRBD1 cannot be verified. Germline-derived CDR1 and CDR2 are MNHEY and SVGEGT. The CDR3 covers 15 residues. The CDR3 here is CASSYRNLGDNEQFF.

The CDR3 sequence is CALSRGMGREQFF. This chain joins TRBV30 and TRBJ2-1; absent DNA, TCRdb's TRBD1 call cannot be checked. The CDR3 is 13 residues long. Germline V gene sequence: CDR1 GTSNPN, CDR2 SVGIG (reference sequence).

The gene calls are TRBV10-3 and TRBJ2-1; TCRdb returns TRBD2, unconfirmable since there is no DNA. Per the germline V gene, CDR1 is ENHRY and CDR2 is SYGVKD. The CDR3 covers 13 residues. The CDR3 here is CAGSWTRENEQFF.

V is TRBV30 and J is TRBJ2-2; TCRdb reports TRBD1, a call that lacks DNA to check it against. The CDR3 is 16 residues long. Germline CDR1 and CDR2: GTSNPN and SVGIG (reference sequence). The CDR3 spells CAWRGIWTGSTGELFF.

The gene calls are TRBV3-1 and TRBJ2-1; as DNA is missing, the TRBD2 call by TCRdb cannot be tested. CDR1 is LGHDT and CDR2 is YNNKEL in the germline V gene (reference sequence). This CDR3 comprises 16 residues. Here the CDR3 reads CASRPSGSGRAFKQFF.

The CDR3 sequence: CASSLGTGVLPQETQYF. This chain joins TRBV27 and TRBJ2-5; the TCRdb call, TRBD1, lacks DNA for checking. The CDR3 extends over 17 amino acids. Germline V gives CDR1 MNHEY, CDR2 SMNVEV (reference sequence).

The rearrangement joins TRBV6-5 to TRBJ1-1. Germline V gene sequence: CDR1 MNHEY, CDR2 SVGAGI. The CDR3 has 14 amino acids. CDR3 amino acids: CASSYRVMNTEAFF.

V usage is TRBV7-9 and J usage is TRBJ2-1; the TRBD2 assignment by TCRdb is unverifiable without DNA. The CDR3 is made up of 15 amino acids. Looked up from germline, CDR1 is SEHNR and CDR2 is FQNEAQ (reference sequence). The CDR3 loop is CASILLGEGNNEQFF.

This chain links TRBV4-1 with TRBJ2-6; the TRBD1 assignment by TCRdb is unverifiable without DNA. Germline CDR1 MGHRA, CDR2 YSYEKL. This CDR3 comprises 18 residues. CDR3 sequence: CASSQVAGAFSGANVLTF.

V gene TRBV20-1 combines with J gene TRBJ2-6. CDR1 DFQATT and CDR2 SNEGSKA come from the germline V gene (reference sequence). The CDR3 covers 14 residues. The CDR3 loop reads CSARTHSGANVLTF.